This entry describes one TCR beta chain. The entry originates in a study of blood T cell repertoires in COVID-19. The study assigned cohorts using participant-reported clinical history. Two negative PCRs, clearance, or symptom resolution had been documented for recovered Cohort 3 donors. Measured with immunoSEQ multiplex PCR; TCRdb has only the in-frame clones, and not every one. The table shows approximately 170,000 clones, with about 89% occurring only once. With 7 bases clipped from V and 0 bases from J, the junction kept 7 bases outside the gene matches. Germline CDR1 MNHEY, CDR2 SMNVEV (reference sequence). This CDR3 has 17 amino acids.

What was sequenced was PBMCs or T cells enriched from blood (not recorded which). This TCR was sampled from a woman aged 18-29 years who had recovered from COVID-19. The V gene is TRBV27, the J gene TRBJ2-1; the match to TRBD2 covers 12 bases. The CDR3, as DNA: TGTGCCAGCAAGGGGACTAGCGGGCCGAGCTCCTACAATGAGCAGTTCTTC. Its protein product is CASKGTSGPSSYNEQFF.